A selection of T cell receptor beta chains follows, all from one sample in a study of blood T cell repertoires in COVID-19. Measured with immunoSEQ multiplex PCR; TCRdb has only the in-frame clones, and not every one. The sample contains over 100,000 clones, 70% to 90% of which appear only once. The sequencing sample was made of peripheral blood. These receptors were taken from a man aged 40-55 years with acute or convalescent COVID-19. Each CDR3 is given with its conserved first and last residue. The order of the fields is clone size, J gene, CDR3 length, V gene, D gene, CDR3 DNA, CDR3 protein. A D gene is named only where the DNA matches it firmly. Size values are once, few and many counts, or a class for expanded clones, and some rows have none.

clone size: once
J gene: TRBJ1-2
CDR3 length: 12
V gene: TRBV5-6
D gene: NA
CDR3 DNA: TGTGCCAGCAGCTTGGGGCTAGATGGCTACACCTTC
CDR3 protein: CASSLGLDGYTF

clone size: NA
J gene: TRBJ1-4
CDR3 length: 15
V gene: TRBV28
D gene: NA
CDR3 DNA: TGTGCCAGCAGTTCAACCGGGGGGCGTAGTGAAAAACTGTTTTTT
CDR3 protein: CASSSTGGRSEKLFF

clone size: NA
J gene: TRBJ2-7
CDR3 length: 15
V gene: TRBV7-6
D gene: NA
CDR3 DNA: TGTGCCAGCAGCTTAACAGGAACGAGCTCCTACGAGCAGTACTTC
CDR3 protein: CASSLTGTSSYEQYF

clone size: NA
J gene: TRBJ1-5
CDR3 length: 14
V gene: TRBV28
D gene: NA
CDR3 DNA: TGTGCCAGCAGCCCACAGAGCCCAAGTCAGCCCCAGCATTTT
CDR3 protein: CASSPQSPSQPQHF

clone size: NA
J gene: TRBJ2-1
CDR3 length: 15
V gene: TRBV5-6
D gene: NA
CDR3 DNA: TGTGCCAGCAGCTTGGACCTGAGCTCCTACAATGAGCAGTTCTTC
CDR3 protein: CASSLDLSSYNEQFF

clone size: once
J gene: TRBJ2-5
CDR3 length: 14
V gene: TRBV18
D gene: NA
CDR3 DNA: TGTGCCAGCTCACTGCAAAGGGGGCAAGAGACCCAGTACTTC
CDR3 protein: CASSLQRGQETQYF

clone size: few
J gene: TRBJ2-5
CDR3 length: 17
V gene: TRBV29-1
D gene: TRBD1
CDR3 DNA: TGCAGCGTTGAAGATTGGCCCTCCCGGACAGGGCAAGAGACCCAGTACTTC
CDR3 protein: CSVEDWPSRTGQETQYF

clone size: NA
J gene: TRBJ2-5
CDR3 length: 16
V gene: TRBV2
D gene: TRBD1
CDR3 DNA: TGTGCCAGCAGTGAGGTTGACAGGGGGCGAGCAGAGACCCAGTACTTC
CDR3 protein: CASSEVDRGRAETQYF

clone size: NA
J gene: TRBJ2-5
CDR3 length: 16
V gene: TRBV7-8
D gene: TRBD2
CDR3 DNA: TGTGCCAGCTCCGGGACTAGCGGGTCCCGGGGGGAGACCCAGTACTTC
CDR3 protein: CASSGTSGSRGETQYF

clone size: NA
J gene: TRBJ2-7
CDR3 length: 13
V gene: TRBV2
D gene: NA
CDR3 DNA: TGTGCCAGCAGTGAGTTTCTTCCCTACGAGCAGTACTTC
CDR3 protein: CASSEFLPYEQYF

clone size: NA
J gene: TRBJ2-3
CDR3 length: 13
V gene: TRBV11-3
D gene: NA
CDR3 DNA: TGTGCCAGCAGCTGGGGAGGAATCGATACGCAGTATTTT
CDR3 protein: CASSWGGIDTQYF

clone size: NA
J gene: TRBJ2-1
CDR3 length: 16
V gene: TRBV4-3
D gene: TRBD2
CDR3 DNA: TGCGCCAGCAGCCAAGATAAGGGGCGGGGGGGCCTTGAGCAGTTCTTC
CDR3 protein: CASSQDKGRGGLEQFF

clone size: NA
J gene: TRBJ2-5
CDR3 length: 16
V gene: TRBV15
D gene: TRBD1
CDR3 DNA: TGTGCCACCAGCTCGTCACAGGGGGCGCTGGGAGAGACCCAGTACTTC
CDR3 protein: CATSSSQGALGETQYF

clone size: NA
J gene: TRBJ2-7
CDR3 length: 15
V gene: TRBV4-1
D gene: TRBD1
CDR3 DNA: TGCGCCAGCAGCCAAGGAGCAGGGGGCGCCTACGAGCAGTACTTC
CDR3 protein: CASSQGAGGAYEQYF

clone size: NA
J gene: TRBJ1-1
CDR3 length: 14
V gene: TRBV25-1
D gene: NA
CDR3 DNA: TGTGCCAGCAGTGATGGTTACTCGAACACTGAAGCTTTCTTT
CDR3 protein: CASSDGYSNTEAFF

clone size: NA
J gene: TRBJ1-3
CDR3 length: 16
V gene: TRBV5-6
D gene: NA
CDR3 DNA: TGTGCCAGCAGCCCCTTCGTAGGGCCAGGGAGAAACACCATATATTTT
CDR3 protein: CASSPFVGPGRNTIYF

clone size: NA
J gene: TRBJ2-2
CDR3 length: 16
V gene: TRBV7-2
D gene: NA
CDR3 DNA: TGTGCCAGCAGCCCCCCGGGACTTATGAACACCGGGGAGCTGTTTTTT
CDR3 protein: CASSPPGLMNTGELFF

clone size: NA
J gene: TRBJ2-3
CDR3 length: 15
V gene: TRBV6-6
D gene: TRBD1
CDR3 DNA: TGTGCCAGCGAGAACCGACAGGGGGCCACAGATACGCAGTATTTT
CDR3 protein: CASENRQGATDTQYF

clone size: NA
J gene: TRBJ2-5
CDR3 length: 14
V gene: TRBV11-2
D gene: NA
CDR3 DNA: TGTGCCAGCACCCGACAGATTTTGGGGGAGACCCAGTACTTC
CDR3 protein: CASTRQILGETQYF

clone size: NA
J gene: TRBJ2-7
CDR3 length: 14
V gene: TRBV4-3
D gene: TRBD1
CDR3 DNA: TGCGCCAGCAGTTCCGGACAGGCGACCTACGAGCAGTACTTC
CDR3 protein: CASSSGQATYEQYF

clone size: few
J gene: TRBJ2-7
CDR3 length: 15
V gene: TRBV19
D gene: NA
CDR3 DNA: TGTGCCAGTAGTATAGTCTTGACAGGCTCCTACGAGCAGTACTTC
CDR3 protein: CASSIVLTGSYEQYF

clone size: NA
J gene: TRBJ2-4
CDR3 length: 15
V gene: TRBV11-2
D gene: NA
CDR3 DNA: TGTGCCAGCAGCTTAGATCCGGTTGTCAAAAACATTCAGTACTTC
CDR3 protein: CASSLDPVVKNIQYF

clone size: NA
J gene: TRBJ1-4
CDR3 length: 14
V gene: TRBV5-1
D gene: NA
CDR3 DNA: TGCGCCAGCAGCTTGGCAGGGTCTGATGAAAAACTGTTTTTT
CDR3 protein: CASSLAGSDEKLFF

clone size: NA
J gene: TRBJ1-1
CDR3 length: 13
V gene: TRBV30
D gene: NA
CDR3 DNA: TGTGCCTGGGGACAGCAGGCGAACACTGAAGCTTTCTTT
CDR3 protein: CAWGQQANTEAFF

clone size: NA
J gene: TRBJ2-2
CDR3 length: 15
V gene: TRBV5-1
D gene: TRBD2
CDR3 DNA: TGCGCCAGCAGCTTAACACTAGCGGACACCGGGGAGCTGTTTTTT
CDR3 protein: CASSLTLADTGELFF

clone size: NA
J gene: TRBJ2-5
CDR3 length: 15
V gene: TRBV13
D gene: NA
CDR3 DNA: TGTGCCAGCAGCTTAGGAAGGGGGTACGCAAGGACCCAGTACTTC
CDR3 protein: CASSLGRGYARTQYF

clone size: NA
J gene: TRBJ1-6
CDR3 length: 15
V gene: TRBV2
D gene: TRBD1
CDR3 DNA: TGTGCCAGCAGTGAAAGGGGACAGGCAAATTCACCCCTCCACTTT
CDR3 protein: CASSERGQANSPLHF

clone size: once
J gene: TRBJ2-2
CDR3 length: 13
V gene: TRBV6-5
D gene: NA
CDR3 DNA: TGTGCCAGCAGTTGGAGGGGCGACGGGGAGCTGTTTTTT
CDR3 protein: CASSWRGDGELFF

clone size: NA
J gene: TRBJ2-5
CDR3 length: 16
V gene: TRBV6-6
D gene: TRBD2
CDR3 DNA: TGTGCCTCCTGGACTAGCGGGGGGACCCGGGGGGAGACCCAGTACTTC
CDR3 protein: CASWTSGGTRGETQYF

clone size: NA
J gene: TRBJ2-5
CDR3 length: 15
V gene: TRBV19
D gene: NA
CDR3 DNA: TGTGCCAGTAGTATGATGAGCGGAGGGCAAGGGACCCAGTACTTC
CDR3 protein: CASSMMSGGQGTQYF

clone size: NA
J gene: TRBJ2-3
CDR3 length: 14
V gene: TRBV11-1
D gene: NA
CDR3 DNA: TGTGCCAGCAGCTTATCACAGGGTACAGATACGCAGTATTTT
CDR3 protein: CASSLSQGTDTQYF

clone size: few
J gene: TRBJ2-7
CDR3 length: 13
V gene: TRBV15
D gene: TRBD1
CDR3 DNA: TGTGCCACCAGCATTTCGACGGGACAGTCGCAGTACTTC
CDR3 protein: CATSISTGQSQYF

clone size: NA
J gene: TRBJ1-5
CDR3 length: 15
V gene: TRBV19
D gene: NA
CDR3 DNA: TGTGCCAGTAGGAGCCAGGGTTTAGGCAATCAGCCCCAGCATTTT
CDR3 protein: CASRSQGLGNQPQHF

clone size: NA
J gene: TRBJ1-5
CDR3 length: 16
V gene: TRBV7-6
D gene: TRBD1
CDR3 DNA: TGTGCCAGCAGCTTAGAGTCAGGGGGGAATGGTCAGCCCCAGCATTTT
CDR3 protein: CASSLESGGNGQPQHF

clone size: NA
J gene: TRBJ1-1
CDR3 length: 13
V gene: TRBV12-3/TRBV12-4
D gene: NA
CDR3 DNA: TGTGCCAGCAGTTCCTGGACGGGAGATGAAGCTTTCTTT
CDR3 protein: CASSSWTGDEAFF

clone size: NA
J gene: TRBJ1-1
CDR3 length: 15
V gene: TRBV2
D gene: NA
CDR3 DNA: TGTGCCAGCAAGGGTACTAGAGGCCTGAACACTGAAGCTTTCTTT
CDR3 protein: CASKGTRGLNTEAFF

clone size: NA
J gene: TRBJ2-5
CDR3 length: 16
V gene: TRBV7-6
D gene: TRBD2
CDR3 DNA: TGTGCCAGCAGCTTCCGGACTAGCGGCTGGGGAGAGACCCAGTACTTC
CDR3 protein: CASSFRTSGWGETQYF

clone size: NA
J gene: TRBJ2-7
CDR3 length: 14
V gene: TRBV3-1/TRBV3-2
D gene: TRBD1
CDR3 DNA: TGTGCCAGCAGCAACCGGGACAGAACATACGAGCAGTACTTC
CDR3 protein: CASSNRDRTYEQYF

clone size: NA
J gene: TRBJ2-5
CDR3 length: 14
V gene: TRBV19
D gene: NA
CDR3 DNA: TGTGCCAGTAGTATCGACCCCCAGGGAGAGACCCAGTACTTC
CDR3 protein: CASSIDPQGETQYF

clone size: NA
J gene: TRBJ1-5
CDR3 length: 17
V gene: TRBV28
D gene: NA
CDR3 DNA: TGTGCCAGCAGGGGGGACGTCATGGAGGGTTTCAATCAGCCCCAGCATTTT
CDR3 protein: CASRGDVMEGFNQPQHF

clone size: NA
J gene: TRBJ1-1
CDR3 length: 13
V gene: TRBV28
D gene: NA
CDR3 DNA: TGTGCCAGCAGGAAAGGGGGGAACACTGAAGCTTTCTTT
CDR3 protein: CASRKGGNTEAFF

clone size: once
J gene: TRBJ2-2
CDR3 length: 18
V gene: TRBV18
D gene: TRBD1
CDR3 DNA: TGTGCCAGCTCACGATATCAGGACAGGGCTCAGGAGACCGGGGAGCTGTTTTTT
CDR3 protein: CASSRYQDRAQETGELFF

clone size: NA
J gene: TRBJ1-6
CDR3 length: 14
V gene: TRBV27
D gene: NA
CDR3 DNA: TGTGCCAGCAGTTTGGCGGGGGGGGTATCACCCCTCCACTTT
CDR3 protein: CASSLAGGVSPLHF

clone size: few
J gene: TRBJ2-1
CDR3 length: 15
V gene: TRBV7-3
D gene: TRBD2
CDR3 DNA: TGTGCCAGCAGCCCCCGGACTAGCGGGGGTTATGAGCAGTTCTTC
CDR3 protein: CASSPRTSGGYEQFF

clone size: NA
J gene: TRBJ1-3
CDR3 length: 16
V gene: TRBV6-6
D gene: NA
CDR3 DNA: TGTGCCAGCAGGGTTACCAGGGCTGGCTCTGGAAACACCATATATTTT
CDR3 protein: CASRVTRAGSGNTIYF